This TCR beta chain comes out of a study of blood T cell repertoires in COVID-19. On the study more broadly: Acute and convalescent COVID-19 samples came from the United States, Italy and Spain. PBMCs, B-cell-depleted T cells, or T cells provided the cDNA or gDNA that made up the material.

Germline V gene lookup returns CDR1 SGHTA and CDR2 FQGNSA. V shed 5 bases, J shed 1 base, and the junction held 4 bases outside the gene matches. CDR3 length: 15 amino acids. The authors' processing: Nucleated cell number was recorded as an estimate derived from reference gene primer amplification. TCRdb's table, derived via immunoSEQ multiplex PCR, lists solely in-frame clones and lacks some. V and J calls and clone size are as listed in that table; D and trimming were resolved from the DNA. The sample yields 55,000 to 70,000 clones, around four fifths seen once. The clonotype originates from a woman older than 75 with acute or convalescent COVID-19. This chain uses TRBV7-2 with TRBJ2-2; 7 nucleotides align to TRBD2. The sequenced sample consisted of peripheral blood. CDR3 loop: CASSRSGVNTGELFF. For the CDR3, the DNA is TGTGCCAGCAGCCGCAGCGGGGTGAACACCGGGGAGCTGTTTTTT.